This T cell receptor beta chain was recovered during a study of cytomegalovirus exposure and HLA in healthy donors. At the level of the study: Earlier, 110 million or so unique TCR beta sequences were recovered from roughly 200 million T cells by an analysis.

Note on this clone: Its antigen is currently unknown.

In the PCR, 60 Vbeta and 13 Jbeta primers were used. Profiled with immunoSEQ multiplex PCR; TCRdb holds only in-frame clones, not every one. In the table there are around 170,000 clones, 81% of which are singletons. Trimming removed 2 bases from V and 0 bases from J, with 13 bases in between. CDR1 is SGHTA, CDR2 FQGTGA, per germline. The CDR3 sequence is 17 residues long. Overall study results and limits: Earlier results showed most TCR beta V segments being productive about 87% or about 30% of the time. After further analysis at a later stage, roughly 15,000 TCR beta sequences were associated with HLA alleles at 0.05 false discovery rate. Some V segments, TRBV6-2 and TRBV6-3 among them, were indistinguishable and were therefore excluded.

The source is a man between 50 and 59 years old in good health and CMV-seropositive. The chain links TRBV7-3 to TRBJ2-2; TRBD2 is a possible D gene (6 bases). Material: PBMCs. CDR3: CASSLGGSTPNTGELFF. CDR3 sequence (DNA): TGTGCCAGCAGCTTAGGGGGGAGCACCCCGAACACCGGGGAGCTGTTTTTT.